A single sample is the source of the 4 T cell receptor beta chains below, sequenced in a study of cytomegalovirus exposure and HLA in healthy donors. Repertoires were generated with immunoSEQ multiplex PCR, while TCRdb's copy carries only in-frame clones and drops some. The sample consists of some 150,000 clones, roughly nine tenths of them appearing once. Sequencing was performed on PBMCs. The receptors stem from a man younger than 35 in good health and CMV-seronegative.

The chain uses TRBV7-2 and TRBJ2-7, with D hard to call. Germline V CDR1 and CDR2: SGHTA, FQGNSA. V was cut by 3 bases and J by 0 bases, with 9 bases left in between. The CDR3 runs to 14 residues. The CDR3: CASSFTAASYEQYV. The CDR3 DNA reads as TGTGCCAGCAGCTTCACGGCGGCCTCCTACGAGCAGTACGTC.

This chain uses TRBV11-2 with TRBJ1-5, with 9 bases identical to TRBD1. The junction had 7 bases not matched to a gene; V was cut back by 1 base and J by 6 bases. Germline CDR1 reads SGHAT; CDR2 reads FQNNGV. This CDR3 has 16 residues. CDR3 coding DNA: TGTGCCAGCAGCTTAGGCACAGGGGGCTCGTTTCAGCCCCAGCATTTT. Protein: CASSLGTGGSFQPQHF.

The V call is TRBV11-3, the J call TRBJ1-1, with D possibly matching TRBD1 (5 bases). V gave up 5 bases and J gave up 5 bases, with 18 bases separating them. Germline values: CDR1 SGHNT, CDR2 YENEEA. CDR3 size: 15 residues. CDR3 sequence reads: CASSTSRGGRTEAFF. CDR3 nucleotides: TGTGCCAGCAGCACTAGCCGGGGGGGTAGAACTGAAGCTTTCTTT. Full variable domain (rest looked up from reference TRBV11-3 and TRBJ1-1): EAGVVQSPRYKIIEKKQPVAFWCNPISGHNTLYWYLQNLGQGPELLIRYENEEAVDDSQLPKDRFSAERLKGVDSTLKIQPAELGDSAVYLCASSTSRGGRTEAFFGQGTRLTVV.

The V call is TRBV27, the J call TRBJ1-5; maybe TRBD1 (6 bases). The CDR3 has 16 amino acids. V lost 5 bases, J lost 6 bases, and 20 bases lay in between. Germline V gene lookup returns CDR1 MNHEY and CDR2 SMNVEV (reference sequence). CDR3 nucleotide sequence: TGTGCCAGCAGTATAACAGGGTCTGGGGTAAGTCAGCCCCAGCATTTT. Translating gives CASSITGSGVSQPQHF.